This T cell receptor beta chain was observed in a study of CD8 T cells in ankylosing spondylitis. This clonotype was detected many times. Germline lookup yields CDR1 ENHRY and CDR2 SYGVKD. This CDR3 is 13 amino acids long. V was trimmed by 8 bases and J by 4 bases, leaving 12 bases between them. TCRdb passed the 5' RACE reads through MiXCR, listing each CDR3 protein once. The table has around 280,000 distinct CDR3 sequences, roughly 20% seen once. The sequencing sample was made of blood, either unsorted or a sorted T cell fraction (not recorded which). The rearrangement joins TRBV10-3 to TRBJ1-5, with D tentatively TRBD1 (6 bases). The receptor's source is a male donor with ankylosing spondylitis or in good health (not recorded which). CDR3 nucleotides: TGTGCCATCGGAAGCCAGGGGAATCAGCCCCAGCATTTT. Its protein product is CAIGSQGNQPQHF.